This TCR beta chain was found in a study of somatic mutations in cytotoxic T cells in rheumatoid arthritis. Study as a whole: It was right after diagnosis, before any treatment, that patient blood (roughly 30 ml EDTA) was drawn. Study results and limitations: Rheumatoid arthritis patients were compared with age-matched healthy controls, and their CD8+ T-cell clonality did not differ significantly. Rheumatoid arthritis patients showed CD8+ clonality increasing with age, unlike healthy controls.

This clone was counted once. Its antigen is not known. Some clones are missing from TCRdb's copy, which holds only in-frame ones; the method was immunoSEQ multiplex PCR. Of 15,000 to 20,000 clones listed, approximately 82% are singletons. This CDR3 region has 13 residues. V lost 3 bases to trimming and J lost 3 bases, with 9 bases between them. CDR1 MNHEY and CDR2 SVGAGI come from the germline V gene. J is TRBJ2-7 and V is TRBV6-5; TRBD1 is a possible D gene (6 bases). Sequencing used CD8+ T cells sorted from blood. The TCR was taken from a woman between 45 and 60 years old with rheumatoid arthritis. The CDR3 here is CASSYLQGYEQYF. For the CDR3, the DNA is TGTGCCAGCAGTTATCTACAGGGCTACGAGCAGTACTTC.